A selection of T cell receptor beta chains follows, all from one sample in a study of cytomegalovirus exposure and HLA in healthy donors. The method was immunoSEQ multiplex PCR; TCRdb's version includes in-frame clones alone and lacks a portion of them. Altogether over 130,000 clones are present, more than 85% being singletons, with the ten largest covering 8.5% to 9.5%. Material for sequencing was PBMCs. Receptors originate from a man younger than 35 in good health and CMV-seropositive. CDR3s include the opening cysteine and the closing phenylalanine or tryptophan. The D gene is left open where the match is weak. Size is stated for part of the rows, as once, few or many counts, or as a class when the clone is expanded.

TGCGCCAGCAGCTCCCTTGGGGCTTTGGGCCCGGAGGGGACCCAGTACTTC | CASSSLGALGPEGTQYF | TRBJ2-5 | . | many | TRBV5-1
TGTGCCAGCAGCGTAGAGGGACTAGGGGGGGATACGATTCAGTATTTT | CASSVEGLGGDTIQYF | TRBJ2-3 | TRBD2 | . | TRBV9
TGTGCCAGCTCACCACCGCTAGCTTACAATGAGCAGTTCTTC | CASSPPLAYNEQFF | TRBJ2-1 | . | . | TRBV18
TGTGCCAGCAGCTTGAGGGGATTTGGTAATGAAAAACTGTTTTTT | CASSLRGFGNEKLFF | TRBJ1-4 | . | . | TRBV5-6
TGTGCCAGCAGTGCAATCCAGGGCTTCTATGGCTACACCTTC | CASSAIQGFYGYTF | TRBJ1-2 | . | once | TRBV6-5
TGTGCCAGCAGGCCTGAGGGGGGGGTGAACTACAATGAGCAGTTCTTC | CASRPEGGVNYNEQFF | TRBJ2-1 | . | . | TRBV27
TGTGCCAGCAGCCCCCGTGGACTAGCGGGAGCAGATACGCAGTATTTT | CASSPRGLAGADTQYF | TRBJ2-3 | TRBD2 | . | TRBV7-9
TGTGCCAGCAAGCGAACGGCTACCGGATACAATGAGCAGTTCTTC | CASKRTATGYNEQFF | TRBJ2-1 | . | . | TRBV2
TGTGCCAGCAGTTTGGGGAGGGTTACCGGGGAGCTGTTTTTT | CASSLGRVTGELFF | TRBJ2-2 | TRBD2 | . | TRBV27
TGCGCCAGCAGTTACCTAGCGGTCTCAAGGGATACGCAGTATTTT | CASSYLAVSRDTQYF | TRBJ2-3 | TRBD2 | . | TRBV5-1
TGCGCCAGCAGCCCCGGACAGCCCTACGAGCAGTACTTC | CASSPGQPYEQYF | TRBJ2-7 | . | . | TRBV5-1
TGTGCCAGCAGCCCCTGGTACGGCGAGCAGTACTTC | CASSPWYGEQYF | TRBJ2-7 | . | . | TRBV7-2
TGTGCCAGCAGCCAAATCACAGGGCTGGAGACCCAGTACTTC | CASSQITGLETQYF | TRBJ2-5 | . | . | TRBV5-6
TGTGCCAGCATAATCCAACGAGCGGGACCAAGCACAGATACGCAGTATTTT | CASIIQRAGPSTDTQYF | TRBJ2-3 | TRBD2 | . | TRBV6-4
TGTGCCAGCAGCTTACGGGAGGGACAGCGCGAGCAGTACTTC | CASSLREGQREQYF | TRBJ2-7 | . | . | TRBV11-2
TGTGCCAGCAGCGTAGCTGCGGGAAGGGAGCAGTTCTTC | CASSVAAGREQFF | TRBJ2-1 | . | once | TRBV9
TGTGCCAGCAGGAAAGCCGACAGTGGTTCTCACGAGCAGTACTTC | CASRKADSGSHEQYF | TRBJ2-7 | . | once | TRBV6-6
TGTGCCAGCAGTTTGGGGACAGCTAGCAATCAGCCCCAGCATTTT | CASSLGTASNQPQHF | TRBJ1-5 | TRBD1 | . | TRBV28
TGTGCCAGCAGCTGGAGCTCCTACAATGAGCAGTTCTTC | CASSWSSYNEQFF | TRBJ2-1 | . | . | TRBV7-2
TGCGCCAGCAGCTTGGGGACTAGCGGGAGTTACGAGCAGTACTTC | CASSLGTSGSYEQYF | TRBJ2-7 | TRBD2 | . | TRBV5-1
TGTGCCAGCAGTGAAGTTAGGCGGGGGGAGACCCAGTACTTC | CASSEVRRGETQYF | TRBJ2-5 | TRBD2 | . | TRBV6-1
TGTGCCAGCAGCGTAGATCAGCGGGGGCTGGGCGAGCAGTACTTC | CASSVDQRGLGEQYF | TRBJ2-7 | TRBD2 | . | TRBV9
TGTGCCAGCAGCTCGAGGGGGACAGGATACACCGGGGAGCTGTTTTTT | CASSSRGTGYTGELFF | TRBJ2-2 | TRBD1 | . | TRBV7-6
TGCAGCGTTGAGGGGGGGGCCTATGAGCAGTTCTTC | CSVEGGAYEQFF | TRBJ2-1 | . | . | TRBV29-1
TGTGCCAGCAGTTTCCCGGACAGGGAGAGTCAGCCCCAGCATTTT | CASSFPDRESQPQHF | TRBJ1-5 | TRBD1 | few | TRBV28
TGCGCCAGCAGCTTGTTAGCGGGGACCACAGATACGCAGTATTTT | CASSLLAGTTDTQYF | TRBJ2-3 | TRBD2 | . | TRBV5-1
TGTGCCAGCAGCCCTTCCCGGGACAGGGTCTATGGCTACACCTTC | CASSPSRDRVYGYTF | TRBJ1-2 | TRBD1 | few | TRBV14
TGTGCCATCAGTGTAGTTCGCAGCCCTAGAACCAGCTATGGCTACACCTTC | CAISVVRSPRTSYGYTF | TRBJ1-2 | . | . | TRBV10-3
TGTGCCAGCAGTGAAGCAAGGGGGCAGGGTCCCCTCCACTTT | CASSEARGQGPLHF | TRBJ1-6 | TRBD1 | few | TRBV2
TGTGCCAGCAGCGCACAGGGTAGCAATCAGCCCCAGCATTTT | CASSAQGSNQPQHF | TRBJ1-5 | . | . | TRBV2
TGTGCCAGCAGTGGACAGGGGACATCGAACACTGAAGCTTTCTTT | CASSGQGTSNTEAFF | TRBJ1-1 | TRBD1 | . | TRBV2
TGTGCCAGCAGCTTCGGTATGACCGGGGAGCTGTTTTTT | CASSFGMTGELFF | TRBJ2-2 | . | . | TRBV7-8
TGTGCCTGGAGTTACGGCGTCGGAGCCGGGGAGCTGTTTTTT | CAWSYGVGAGELFF | TRBJ2-2 | . | . | TRBV30
TGCGCCAGCAGCTTCGGACTAGCGGGAGAAGAGACCCAGTACTTC | CASSFGLAGEETQYF | TRBJ2-5 | TRBD2 | . | TRBV5-1
TGTGCCAGCAGCGACACAGGTTTGAGTGAAAAACTGTTTTTT | CASSDTGLSEKLFF | TRBJ1-4 | . | . | TRBV2
TGTGCCAGCAGTCCCATCGGGGGGGGTGGAAACACCATATATTTT | CASSPIGGGGNTIYF | TRBJ1-3 | . | . | TRBV6-6
TGTGCCAGCAGCATTGGACAGGGGACTGAAGCTTTCTTT | CASSIGQGTEAFF | TRBJ1-1 | TRBD1 | . | TRBV27
TGCGCCAGCAGCTTGGGAGGGTTCAATCAGCCCCAGCATTTT | CASSLGGFNQPQHF | TRBJ1-5 | . | few | TRBV5-1
TGTGCCAGCAGCTTGGGGGGCAGCACAGATACGCAGTATTTT | CASSLGGSTDTQYF | TRBJ2-3 | . | . | TRBV5-4
TGTGCCAGCAGCCCAAGGACTAGCGGGACCTACGAGCAGTACTTC | CASSPRTSGTYEQYF | TRBJ2-7 | TRBD2 | . | TRBV7-2
TGTGCCAGCAGTTTATATCCAGCTTATGGGCTCTATAATTCACCCCTCCACTTT | CASSLYPAYGLYNSPLHF | TRBJ1-6 | . | . | TRBV27
TGTGCCAGTAGTAGGACAGGGTATGGCAATCAGCCCCAGCATTTT | CASSRTGYGNQPQHF | TRBJ1-5 | TRBD1 | . | TRBV19
TGTGCCAGCAGCTTAGATGGCCCCTACGAGCAGTACTTC | CASSLDGPYEQYF | TRBJ2-7 | . | . | TRBV7-9
TGTGCCAGCTCAATTGTGGGCATGCCCCCCTACGAGCAGTACTTC | CASSIVGMPPYEQYF | TRBJ2-7 | . | . | TRBV18
TGTGCCAGCAGCCGGACAGGCCTTGGAGGCTACACCTTC | CASSRTGLGGYTF | TRBJ1-2 | TRBD1 | . | TRBV27
TGTGCCAGCAGCCACGGGACAGGCTTTGGAAACACCATATATTTT | CASSHGTGFGNTIYF | TRBJ1-3 | TRBD1 | . | TRBV14
TGTGCCAGCAGTCCACAATACAATGAGCAGTTCTTC | CASSPQYNEQFF | TRBJ2-1 | . | . | TRBV2
TGTGCCAGCAGACAGGGAAAAGGCTATGGCTACACCTTC | CASRQGKGYGYTF | TRBJ1-2 | . | . | TRBV2
TGTGCCAGTAGGACAGGCTCTGGAAACACCATATATTTT | CASRTGSGNTIYF | TRBJ1-3 | . | once | TRBV19
TGCGCCAGCAGCGCAGGAACGACTAGCGGGGAAAAGACCCAGTACTTC | CASSAGTTSGEKTQYF | TRBJ2-5 | TRBD2 | . | TRBV10-1
TGTGCCAGCAGCTCGCTCGGACAGGGCGAGGGTGGCTACACCTTC | CASSSLGQGEGGYTF | TRBJ1-2 | TRBD1 | . | TRBV7-9
TGCGCCAGCAGCACCGGACCCTCGGGGGAGCAGTACTTC | CASSTGPSGEQYF | TRBJ2-7 | . | . | TRBV5-1
TGTGCCAGTAGTTTGGGTAGCGGTGGCTACGAGCAGTACTTC | CASSLGSGGYEQYF | TRBJ2-7 | . | . | TRBV19
TGTGCCAGCAGCTTAACCCCCAGGGGCAACACTGAAGCTTTCTTT | CASSLTPRGNTEAFF | TRBJ1-1 | . | . | TRBV7-6
TGTGCCAGCAGTGAAGAATCGGGATATAGCGGGATCCCCCACCTGGGCAATGAGCAGTTCTTC | CASSEESGYSGIPHLGNEQFF | TRBJ2-1 | TRBD2 | . | TRBV2
TGTGCCTCTACAGGGAACTACGAGCAGTACTTC | CASTGNYEQYF | TRBJ2-7 | . | . | TRBV30
TGTGCCAGCTCACCAACACTAGCGGGAGGTCTAAATGAGCAGTTCTTC | CASSPTLAGGLNEQFF | TRBJ2-1 | TRBD2 | once | TRBV18